This TCR beta chain was recovered during a study of blood T cell repertoires in COVID-19. Looking at the study overall: Samples of COVID-19 (acute and convalescent) were obtained from the United States, Italy and Spain.

V lost 3 bases to trimming and J lost 1 base, with 6 bases between them. Germline assignment: CDR1 MDHEN and CDR2 SYDVKM. There are 13 residues in the CDR3. The Seattle patients joined while their infection was active and were tracked longitudinally afterward. Authors' methods: How many nucleated cells were present was estimated from reference gene primer amplification. TCRdb's copy holds only in-frame clones and misses some; the assay was immunoSEQ multiplex PCR. The V and J calls and clone size come from that table; D and trimming were worked out from the DNA. Of 150,000 to 160,000 clones detected, around 82% appear once; the ten largest clones hold 0.63%.

Sample: peripheral blood. This clonotype was obtained from a man aged 55 to 70 with COVID-19, enrolled during active disease. This chain uses TRBV28 with TRBJ1-1; unclear D gene. The CDR3, as DNA: TGTGCCAGCAGTTTGACGGGGAACACTGAAGCTTTCTTT. The encoded protein is CASSLTGNTEAFF.